This TCR beta chain originates from a study of T cells in Graves' hyperthyroidism and ophthalmopathy. Recently diagnosed hyperthyroidism of less than 2 months' duration affected patients aged 18 to 65. Lactation, pregnancy, other autoimmune disease or uncontrolled infection led to exclusion of patients. Diagnoses were established using clinical symptoms, serum thyroxine and TRAb, thyroid ultrasound and orbital computed tomography. The V and J ends lost 3 bases and 2 bases, in that order; junction bases with no gene match: 3. CDR1 is MGHRA, CDR2 YSYEKL, per germline. This CDR3 is 14 amino acids long. This clonotype appeared many times. Its antigen is not known. Authors of the study amplified TCR beta CDR3 regions from RNA transcripts. Researchers ran a first-round RT-PCR on the TCR CDR3 using the HTBI primer set. TCRdb recomputed calls from the multiplex PCR reads with MiXCR, one row per CDR3 protein. The data contain about 690,000 distinct CDR3 sequences, roughly a sixth of them seen just once; the ten biggest clones take up 15% to 18%.

Study results and limitations: Within blood appeared most thyroid clonotypes that had expanded above 0.001.

The rearrangement joins TRBV4-1 to TRBJ1-1; 7 bases fit TRBD1. The specimen sequenced was blood. The receptor's source is a man aged 45-60 years with Graves' hyperthyroidism. CDR3 DNA: TGCGCCAGCAGCCATACAGGGGAAAACACTGAAGCTTTCTTT. Translating it yields CASSHTGENTEAFF.